This T cell receptor (beta chain) was recovered during a study of T cells in women clearing cervical HPV infection. Study details: Case blood was drawn a median approximately five months after lesion detection.

Here immunoSEQ multiplex PCR was the method, and the copy in TCRdb shows in-frame clones only, minus some. The repertoire table contains 25,000 or so clones. As regards this clone: The CDR3 end falls 3 residues outside the read, so it is completed with the germline J gene.

The CDR3 is 21 amino acids. The V call is TRBV7-1, the J call TRBJ2-2; TRBD2 agrees at 14 bases. TRBV7-1 is an open reading frame whose function is uncertain. The sequence was obtained from a woman aged 18 to 75 with a cervical HPV16 infection that either progressed to CIN3+ or cleared (not recorded which). The sequencing input was blood buffy coat. CDR3 residues: CASSSRLAGGRKGAGANVLFF. The sequenced part of the CDR3 DNA is TGTGCCAGCAGCTCCCGACTAGCGGGAGGGAGGAAGGGTGCTGGGGCCAACGTG.